This paragraph covers one T cell receptor beta chain sequence. Its specificity is not known. The source of the sample is a study of shared clonotypes between healthy human individuals. Study-level results: Around 5.3% of naive CD4 clonotypes were shared across several donors. Memory subsets had estimated richness that was generally smaller than that of naive subsets.

Sequenced by immunoSEQ multiplex PCR; TCRdb stores in-frame clones only, minus some. The data hold 2 million to 2.5 million clones, with about 94% observed a single time. Splitting of CD4+ cells produced CD45RA+ naive and CD45RA-negative memory subsets. The V gene end was trimmed by 1 base and the J gene end by 6 bases; junction bases not matched to a gene: 4. Per germline, CDR1 MGHRA and CDR2 YSYEKL. This CDR3 spans 15 amino acids. Source material: naive CD4+ T cells sorted from blood. The sample's subset: CD45RA+ positively selected. The TCR originated in a young man in good health. The J gene is TRBJ2-1, the V gene TRBV4-1; 9 bases match TRBD1. CDR3 region: CASSQGTGAFNEQFF. In DNA form, the CDR3 reads TGCGCCAGCAGCCAAGGGACAGGGGCTTTCAATGAGCAGTTCTTC.